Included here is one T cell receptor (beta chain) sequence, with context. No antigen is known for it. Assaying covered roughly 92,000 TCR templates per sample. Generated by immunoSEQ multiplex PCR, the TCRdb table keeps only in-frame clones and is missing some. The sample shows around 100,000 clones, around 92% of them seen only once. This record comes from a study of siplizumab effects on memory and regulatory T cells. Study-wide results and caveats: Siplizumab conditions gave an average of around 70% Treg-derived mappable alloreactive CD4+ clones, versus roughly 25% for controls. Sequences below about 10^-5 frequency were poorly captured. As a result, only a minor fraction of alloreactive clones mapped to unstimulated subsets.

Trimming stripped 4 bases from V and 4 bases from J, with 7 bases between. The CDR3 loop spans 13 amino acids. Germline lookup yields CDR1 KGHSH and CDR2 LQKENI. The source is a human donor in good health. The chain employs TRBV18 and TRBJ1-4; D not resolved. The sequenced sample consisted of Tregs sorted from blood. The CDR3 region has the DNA TGTGCCAGCTCACTTTGGCGTAATGAAAAACTGTTTTTT. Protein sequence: CASSLWRNEKLFF.